This TCR beta chain was sequenced during a study of T cell responses to AZD1222 COVID-19 vaccine. The study's findings and limits: Spike-wide vaccine-associated CD4 TCRs dominated at 160-218 and 743-854. All repertoire sampling was performed exclusively after the peak T cell response.

Comments on this clone: Its target is not known.

Generated by immunoSEQ multiplex PCR, the TCRdb table keeps only in-frame clones and is missing some. The top ten hold 1.5% to 2% of the sample, which has over 110,000 clones, roughly 90% seen once. This receptor was taken from an adult who received the AZD1222 COVID-19 vaccine. The sequencing here drew on peripheral blood, taken 28 days after the second AZD1222 dose.

The CDR3 loop reads CASSNRQGMGGNTIYF. CDR3 DNA sequence: TGTGCCAGCAGCAACCGACAGGGGATGGGCGGAAACACCATATATTTT. The V and J genes are TRBV3-1 (or the pseudogene TRBV3-2) and TRBJ1-3; 8 nucleotides align to TRBD1. The V segment lost 5 bases and the J segment 4 bases; nucleotides outside the gene matches: 10. Germline CDR1 is LGHDT and CDR2 is YNNKEL (reference sequence). The CDR3 is 16 amino acids.